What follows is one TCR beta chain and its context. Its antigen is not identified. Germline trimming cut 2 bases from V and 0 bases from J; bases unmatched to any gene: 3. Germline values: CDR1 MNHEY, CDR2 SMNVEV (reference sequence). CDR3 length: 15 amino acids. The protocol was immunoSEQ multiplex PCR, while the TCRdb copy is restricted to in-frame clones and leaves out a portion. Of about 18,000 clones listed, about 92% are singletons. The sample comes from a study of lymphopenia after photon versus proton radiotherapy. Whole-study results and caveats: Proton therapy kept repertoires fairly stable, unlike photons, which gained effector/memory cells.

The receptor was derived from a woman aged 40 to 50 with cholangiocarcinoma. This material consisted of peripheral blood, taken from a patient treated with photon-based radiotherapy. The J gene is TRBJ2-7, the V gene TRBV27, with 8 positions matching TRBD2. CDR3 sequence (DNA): TGTGCCAGCAGTTTAGGGACTAGTCCCTCCTACGAGCAGTACTTC. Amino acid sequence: CASSLGTSPSYEQYF.